This T cell receptor (beta chain) was identified during a study of identical twins. Findings and caveats of the study: Fewer insertions were carried by abundant cord blood beta clonotypes, but none was seen in memory repertoires. Conclusions were drawn cross-sectionally by statistical analysis, without following the same donors. Alpha sequences that were out-of-frame and twin-shared showed an excess of low generation probability.

All donors comprised healthy Caucasians. Comment on this clonotype: Its antigen is unidentified. One junction end disagrees with the germline gene, perhaps due to a read error.

TCRdb reprocessed the 5' RACE reads with MiXCR, giving one entry per CDR3 protein. The sample has about 530,000 distinct CDR3 sequences; roughly 15% are singletons. The CDR3 has 16 residues. CDR1 DFQATT and CDR2 SNEGSKA come from the germline V gene (reference sequence). The data were also submitted as part of a second study, on yellow fever vaccine responses in identical twins.

The origin of this receptor is a woman under 30 in good health. Sequenced sample: CD4+ T cells sorted from blood. The rearrangement joins TRBV20-1 to TRBJ2-3, with 10 bases lining up with TRBD2. The chain's CDR3 is CCARSSAGGLPYTQYF. CDR3 nucleotide sequence: TGCTGTGCTAGAAGTTCAGCGGGAGGGCTCCCTTATACGCAGTATTTT.